The rows below give T cell receptor beta chains drawn from one sample of a study of shared clonotypes between healthy human individuals. This table comes from immunoSEQ multiplex PCR, and its TCRdb copy is limited to in-frame clones, with some not included. The sample holds around 2,000,000 clones, 90% to 95% seen once. Specimen: naive CD4+ T cells sorted from blood. The receptors stem from a man younger than 30 in good health. The CDR3 runs from the conserved cysteine through the conserved F or W.

cdr3_aa: CASSEGRGAYNEQFF; v_call: TRBV2; j_call: TRBJ2-1
cdr3_aa: CASSYGEDNQPQHF; v_call: TRBV6-6; j_call: TRBJ1-5
cdr3_aa: CASGRISQGETQYF; v_call: TRBV2; j_call: TRBJ2-5
cdr3_aa: CASSLSLPASGYTF; v_call: TRBV5-1; j_call: TRBJ1-2
cdr3_aa: CASCAGGAVEKLFF; v_call: TRBV28; j_call: TRBJ1-4
cdr3_aa: CASSPERGARNEQFF; v_call: TRBV4-1; j_call: TRBJ2-1
cdr3_aa: CASSSPSGTQETQYF; v_call: TRBV6-7; j_call: TRBJ2-5
cdr3_aa: CASTLGGQTYNEQFF; v_call: TRBV5-4; j_call: TRBJ2-1
cdr3_aa: CASSLPAAAGGYYEQYF; v_call: TRBV11-2; j_call: TRBJ2-7
cdr3_aa: CASPKGQGGTDTQYF; v_call: TRBV6-1; j_call: TRBJ2-3
cdr3_aa: CASAWGLNTEAFF; v_call: TRBV19; j_call: TRBJ1-1
cdr3_aa: CASSLVGVGSGETQYF; v_call: TRBV5-1; j_call: TRBJ2-5
cdr3_aa: CAWSGTQGGNQPQHF; v_call: TRBV30; j_call: TRBJ1-5
cdr3_aa: CASSRPGTHSKNIQYF; v_call: TRBV18; j_call: TRBJ2-4
cdr3_aa: CASSSDRSTDTQYF; v_call: TRBV5-1; j_call: TRBJ2-3
cdr3_aa: CSVAVSTDTQYF; v_call: TRBV29-1; j_call: TRBJ2-3
cdr3_aa: CASSEAGLGPHEQYF; v_call: TRBV6-1; j_call: TRBJ2-7
cdr3_aa: CASSSGTPYEQYF; v_call: TRBV2; j_call: TRBJ2-7
cdr3_aa: CASTKPQGAQETQYF; v_call: TRBV5-1; j_call: TRBJ2-5
cdr3_aa: CASSPKGRTEAFF; v_call: TRBV11-2; j_call: TRBJ1-1